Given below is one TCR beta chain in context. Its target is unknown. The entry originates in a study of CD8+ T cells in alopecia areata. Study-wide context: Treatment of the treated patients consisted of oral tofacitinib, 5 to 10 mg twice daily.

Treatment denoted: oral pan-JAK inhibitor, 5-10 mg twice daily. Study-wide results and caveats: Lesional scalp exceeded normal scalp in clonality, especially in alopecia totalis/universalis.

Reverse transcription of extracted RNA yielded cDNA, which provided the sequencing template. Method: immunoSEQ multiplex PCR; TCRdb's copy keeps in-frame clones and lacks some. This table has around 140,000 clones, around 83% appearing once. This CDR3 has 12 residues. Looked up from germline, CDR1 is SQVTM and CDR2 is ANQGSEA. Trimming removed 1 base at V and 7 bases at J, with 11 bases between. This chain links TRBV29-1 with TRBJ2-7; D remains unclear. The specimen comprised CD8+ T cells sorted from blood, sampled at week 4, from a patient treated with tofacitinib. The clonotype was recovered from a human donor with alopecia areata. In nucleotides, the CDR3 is TGCAGCGTTGAAGTAGGGTCTGCAGAGCAGTACTTC. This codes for CSVEVGSAEQYF.